This note documents a single T cell receptor beta chain sequence. The antigen is undetermined. The data are from a study of cytomegalovirus exposure and HLA in healthy donors. Study-wide results and limits: The authors judged a highly shared variant cluster likely a sequencing artifact. Rarity marked most TCR sequences, yet some public TCRs occurred in many donors. Data from an earlier analysis indicated that most TCR beta V segments were productive either about 87% or about 30% of the time.

Primers: 60 Vbeta forward and 13 Jbeta reverse. Using immunoSEQ multiplex PCR, the repertoire was profiled, and TCRdb retains in-frame clones only, with some absent. The sample shows under 200,000 clones, 75% of them seen only once. V was pared by 7 bases and J by 0 bases, with 13 bases between. The germline gives CDR1 MNHEY, CDR2 SMNVEV (reference sequence). The CDR3 is 14 amino acids. The sample comprised PBMCs. This clonotype originated in a young man in good health and CMV-seronegative. The chain joins TRBV27 to TRBJ2-7, with D tentatively TRBD2 (5 bases). Written as DNA, the CDR3 is TGTGCCAGCACCTCCCCGCGGGCCTCCTACGAGCAGTACTTC. Translated, it gives CASTSPRASYEQYF.